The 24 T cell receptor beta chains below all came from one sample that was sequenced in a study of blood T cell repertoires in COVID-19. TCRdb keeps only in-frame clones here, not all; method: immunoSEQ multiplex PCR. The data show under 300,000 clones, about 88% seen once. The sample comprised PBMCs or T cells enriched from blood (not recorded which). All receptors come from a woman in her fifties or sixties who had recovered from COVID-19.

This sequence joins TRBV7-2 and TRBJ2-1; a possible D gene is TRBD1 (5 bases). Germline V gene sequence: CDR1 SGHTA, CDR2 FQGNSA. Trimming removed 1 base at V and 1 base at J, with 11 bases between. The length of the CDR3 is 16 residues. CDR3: CASSLGRGRSYNEQFF. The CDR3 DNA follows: TGTGCCAGCAGCTTAGGTAGGGGTAGGTCCTACAATGAGCAGTTCTTC.

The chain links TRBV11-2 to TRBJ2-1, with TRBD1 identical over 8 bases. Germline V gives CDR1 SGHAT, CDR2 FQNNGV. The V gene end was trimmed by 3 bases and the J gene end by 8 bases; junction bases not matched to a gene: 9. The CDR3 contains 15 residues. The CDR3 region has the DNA TGTGCCAGCAGCTTGGTAGGACAGGGTTTGGATGAGCAGTTCTTC. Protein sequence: CASSLVGQGLDEQFF.

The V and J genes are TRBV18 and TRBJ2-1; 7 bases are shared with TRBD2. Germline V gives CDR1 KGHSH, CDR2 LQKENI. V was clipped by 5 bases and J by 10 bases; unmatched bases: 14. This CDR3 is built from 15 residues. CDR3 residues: CASSAAGGGRTEQFF. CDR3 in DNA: TGTGCCAGCTCAGCCGCCGGCGGGGGAAGGACCGAGCAGTTCTTC.

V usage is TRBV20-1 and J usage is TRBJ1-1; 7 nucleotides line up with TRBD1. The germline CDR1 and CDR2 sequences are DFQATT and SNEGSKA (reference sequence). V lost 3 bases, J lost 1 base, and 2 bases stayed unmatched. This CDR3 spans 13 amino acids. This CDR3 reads CSASRQGNTEAFF. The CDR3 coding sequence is TGCAGTGCTAGTAGACAGGGGAACACTGAAGCTTTCTTT.

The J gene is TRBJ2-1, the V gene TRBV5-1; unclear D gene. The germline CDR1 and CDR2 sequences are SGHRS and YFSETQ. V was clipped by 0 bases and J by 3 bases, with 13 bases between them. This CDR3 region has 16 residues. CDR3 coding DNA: TGCGCCAGCAGCTTGGTACGTGACTCAGACTACAATGAGCAGTTCTTC. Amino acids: CASSLVRDSDYNEQFF.

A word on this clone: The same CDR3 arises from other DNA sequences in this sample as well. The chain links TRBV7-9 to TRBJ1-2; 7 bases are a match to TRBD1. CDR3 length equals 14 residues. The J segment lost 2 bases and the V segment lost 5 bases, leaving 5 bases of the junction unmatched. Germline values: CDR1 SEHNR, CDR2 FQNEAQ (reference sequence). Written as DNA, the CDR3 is TGTGCCAGCAGCCCAAGGACAGGCAACTATGGCTACACCTTC. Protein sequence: CASSPRTGNYGYTF. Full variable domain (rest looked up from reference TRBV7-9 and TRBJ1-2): DTGVSQNPRHKITKRGQNVTFRCDPISEHNRLYWYRQTLGQGPEFLTYFQNEAQLEKSRLLSDRFSAERPKGSFSTLEIQRTEQGDSAMYLCASSPRTGNYGYTFGSGTRLTVV.

CDR3 nucleotide sequence: TGTGCCAGTACGCCCCATGGCCAGCAAGAGACCCAGTACTTC. It is translated as CASTPHGQQETQYF. J is TRBJ2-5 and V is TRBV19; no definite D call. Between the trimmed V and J ends, which lost 7 bases and 2 bases, there was a span of 14 bases. The germline V gene encodes CDR1 LNHDA and CDR2 SQIVND (reference sequence). This CDR3 has 14 amino acids.

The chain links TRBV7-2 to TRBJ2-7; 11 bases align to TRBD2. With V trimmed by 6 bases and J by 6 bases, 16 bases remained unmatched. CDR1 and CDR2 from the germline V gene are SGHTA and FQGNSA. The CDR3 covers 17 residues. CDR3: CASRPPGELAGVAEQYF. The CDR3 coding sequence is TGTGCCAGCAGGCCCCCGGGTGAACTAGCGGGAGTCGCCGAGCAGTACTTC.

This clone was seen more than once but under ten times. In DNA, the CDR3 is TGTGCCAGCAGCTTCCCCTGGGGGGGTACCTACGAGCAGTACTTC. Translated, it gives CASSFPWGGTYEQYF. The chain uses TRBV12-1 and TRBJ2-7; the DNA was not compared with TRBD2, the D call given in the table. TRBV12-1 is described as a pseudogene. This CDR3 contains 15 residues.

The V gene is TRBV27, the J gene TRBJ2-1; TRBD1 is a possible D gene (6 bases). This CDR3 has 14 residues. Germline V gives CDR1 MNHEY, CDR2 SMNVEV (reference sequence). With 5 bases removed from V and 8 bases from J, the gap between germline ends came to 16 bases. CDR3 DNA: TGTGCCAGCAGTCACCGACAGGTTCGCCATGAGCAGTTCTTC. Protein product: CASSHRQVRHEQFF.

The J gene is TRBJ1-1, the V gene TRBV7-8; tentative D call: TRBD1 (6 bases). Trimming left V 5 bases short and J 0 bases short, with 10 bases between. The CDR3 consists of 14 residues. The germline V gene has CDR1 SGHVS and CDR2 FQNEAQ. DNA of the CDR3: TGTGCCAGCAGCCTACAGGGAATGAACACTGAAGCTTTCTTT. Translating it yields CASSLQGMNTEAFF. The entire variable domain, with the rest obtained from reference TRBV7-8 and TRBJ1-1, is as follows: GAGVSQSPRYKVAKRGQDVALRCDPISGHVSLFWYQQALGQGPEFLTYFQNEAQLDKSGLPSDRFFAERPEGSVSTLKIQRTQQEDSAVYLCASSLQGMNTEAFFGQGTRLTVV.

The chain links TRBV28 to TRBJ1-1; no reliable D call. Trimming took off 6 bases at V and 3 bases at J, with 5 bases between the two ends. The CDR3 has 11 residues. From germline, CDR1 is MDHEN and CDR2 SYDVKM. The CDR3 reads CASRSDTEAFF. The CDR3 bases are TGTGCCAGCAGGTCTGACACTGAAGCTTTCTTT.

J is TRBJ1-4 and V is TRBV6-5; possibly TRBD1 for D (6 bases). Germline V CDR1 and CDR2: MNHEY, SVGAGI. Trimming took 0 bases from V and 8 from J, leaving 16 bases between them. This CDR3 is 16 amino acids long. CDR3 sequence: CASSYSYGRGPEKLFF. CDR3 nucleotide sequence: TGTGCCAGCAGTTACTCGTATGGCAGGGGTCCCGAAAAACTGTTTTTT.

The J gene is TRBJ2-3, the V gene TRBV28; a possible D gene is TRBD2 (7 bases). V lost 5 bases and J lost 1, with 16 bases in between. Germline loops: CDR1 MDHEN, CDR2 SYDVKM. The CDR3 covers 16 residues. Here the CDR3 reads CASSPLGAGGTDTQYF. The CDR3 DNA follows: TGTGCCAGCAGTCCCCTGGGGGCGGGAGGCACAGATACGCAGTATTTT.

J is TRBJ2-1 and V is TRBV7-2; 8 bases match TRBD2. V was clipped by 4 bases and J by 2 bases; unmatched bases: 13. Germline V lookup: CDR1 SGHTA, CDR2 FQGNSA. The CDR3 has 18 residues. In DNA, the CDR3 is TGTGCCAGCAGCTCCCACGAGGTAGCGGGAACAACCTACAATGAGCAGTTCTTC. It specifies CASSSHEVAGTTYNEQFF.

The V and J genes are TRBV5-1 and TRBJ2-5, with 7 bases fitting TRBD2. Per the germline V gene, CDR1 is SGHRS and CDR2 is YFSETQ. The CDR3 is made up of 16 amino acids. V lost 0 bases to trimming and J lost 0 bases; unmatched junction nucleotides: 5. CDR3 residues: CASSLGRGGYQETQYF. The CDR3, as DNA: TGCGCCAGCAGCTTGGGGCGCGGGGGATACCAAGAGACCCAGTACTTC.

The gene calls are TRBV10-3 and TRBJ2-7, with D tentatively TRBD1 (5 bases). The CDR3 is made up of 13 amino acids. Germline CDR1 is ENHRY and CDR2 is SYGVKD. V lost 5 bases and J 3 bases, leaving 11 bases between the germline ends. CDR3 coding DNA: TGTGCCATCAGTAAAGAGGACAACTACGAGCAGTACTTC. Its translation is CAISKEDNYEQYF.

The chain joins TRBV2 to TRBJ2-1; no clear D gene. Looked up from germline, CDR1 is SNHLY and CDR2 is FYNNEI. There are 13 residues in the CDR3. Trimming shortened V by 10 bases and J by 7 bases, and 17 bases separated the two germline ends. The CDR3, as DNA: TGTGCCATCCCCAGCCGGGTCCTTAATGAGCAGTTCTTC. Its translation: CAIPSRVLNEQFF.

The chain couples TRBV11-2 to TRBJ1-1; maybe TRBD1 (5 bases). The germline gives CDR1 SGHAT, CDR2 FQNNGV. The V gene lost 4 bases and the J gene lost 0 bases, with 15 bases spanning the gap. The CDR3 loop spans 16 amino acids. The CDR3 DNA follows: TGTGCCAGCAGCTGGGGCCGTTCATTAATGAACACTGAAGCTTTCTTT. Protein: CASSWGRSLMNTEAFF. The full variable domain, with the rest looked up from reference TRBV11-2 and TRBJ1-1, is EAGVAQSPRYKIIEKRQSVAFWCNPISGHATLYWYQQILGQGPKLLIQFQNNGVVDDSQLPKDRFSAERLKGVDSTLKIQPAKLEDSAVYLCASSWGRSLMNTEAFFGQGTRLTVV.

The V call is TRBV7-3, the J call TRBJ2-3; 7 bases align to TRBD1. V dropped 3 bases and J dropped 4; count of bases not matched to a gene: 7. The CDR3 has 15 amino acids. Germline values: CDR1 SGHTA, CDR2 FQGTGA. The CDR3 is CASSFEGATADTQYF. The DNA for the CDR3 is TGTGCCAGCAGCTTTGAGGGGGCGACAGCAGATACGCAGTATTTT.

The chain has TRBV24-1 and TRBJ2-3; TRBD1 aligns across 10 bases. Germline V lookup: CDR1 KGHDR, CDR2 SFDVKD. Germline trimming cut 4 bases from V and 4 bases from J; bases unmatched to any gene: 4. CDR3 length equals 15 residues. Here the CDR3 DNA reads TGTGCCACCAGTGACCGACAGGGGGCCCCAGATACGCAGTATTTT. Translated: CATSDRQGAPDTQYF.

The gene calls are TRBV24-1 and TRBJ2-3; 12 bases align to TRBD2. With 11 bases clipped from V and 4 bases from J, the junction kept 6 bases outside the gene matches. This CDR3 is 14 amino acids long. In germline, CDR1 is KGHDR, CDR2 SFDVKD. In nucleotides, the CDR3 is TGTGCCATCCAGACTAGCGGGAGATCAGATACGCAGTATTTT. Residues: CAIQTSGRSDTQYF.

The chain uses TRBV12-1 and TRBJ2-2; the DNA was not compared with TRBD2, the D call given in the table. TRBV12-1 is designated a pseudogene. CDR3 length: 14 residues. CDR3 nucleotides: TGTGCCAGCAGCTTTGGAGGCCGGCTCGGGGAGCTGTTTTTT. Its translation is CASSFGGRLGELFF.

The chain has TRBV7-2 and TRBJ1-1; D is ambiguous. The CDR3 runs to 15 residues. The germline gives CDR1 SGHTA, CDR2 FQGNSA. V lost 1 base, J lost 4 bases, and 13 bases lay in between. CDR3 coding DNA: TGTGCCAGCAGCTTAGGAGCTGAGGTGGGCACTGAAGCTTTCTTT. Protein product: CASSLGAEVGTEAFF.